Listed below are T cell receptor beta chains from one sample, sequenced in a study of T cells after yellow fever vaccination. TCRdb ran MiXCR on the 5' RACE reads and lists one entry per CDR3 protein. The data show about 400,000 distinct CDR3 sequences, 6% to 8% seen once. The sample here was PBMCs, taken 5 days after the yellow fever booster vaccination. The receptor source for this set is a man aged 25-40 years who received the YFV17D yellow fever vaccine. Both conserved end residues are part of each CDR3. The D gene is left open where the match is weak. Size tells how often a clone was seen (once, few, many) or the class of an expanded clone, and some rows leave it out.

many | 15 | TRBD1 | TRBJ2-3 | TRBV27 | TGTGCCAGCAGTTCAACAGGGGGTTTAGCAGATACGCAGTATTTT | CASSSTGGLADTQYF
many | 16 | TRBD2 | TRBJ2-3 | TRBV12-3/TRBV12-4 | TGTGCCAGCAGTTTCCCCCGCGCGGGAGGGGCAGATACGCAGTATTTT | CASSFPRAGGADTQYF
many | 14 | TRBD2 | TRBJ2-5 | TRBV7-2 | TGTGCCAGCAGCTTAGGCGGGGGACAAGAGACCCAGTACTTC | CASSLGGGQETQYF
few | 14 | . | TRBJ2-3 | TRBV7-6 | TGTGCCAGCAGCAAAGGACTAAGCACAGATACGCAGTATTTT | CASSKGLSTDTQYF
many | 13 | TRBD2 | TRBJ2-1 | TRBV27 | TGTGCCAGTAGGGCCGGGGGGGCCAATGAGCAGTTCTTC | CASRAGGANEQFF
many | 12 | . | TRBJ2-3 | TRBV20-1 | TGCAGTGGAGAGGCCTACACAGATACGCAGTATTTT | CSGEAYTDTQYF
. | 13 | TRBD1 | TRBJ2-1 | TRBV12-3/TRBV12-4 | TGTGCCACCGGGACAGGGCCCTACAATGAGCAGTTCTTC | CATGTGPYNEQFF
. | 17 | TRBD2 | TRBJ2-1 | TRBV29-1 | TGCAGCGCCGCGGGACTAGCGGGAGCCTTCTCCTACAATGAGCAGTTCTTC | CSAAGLAGAFSYNEQFF
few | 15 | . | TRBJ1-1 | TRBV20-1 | TGCAGTGCTTCCAGCTGGGTCGGGGGAAACACTGAAGCTTTCTTT | CSASSWVGGNTEAFF
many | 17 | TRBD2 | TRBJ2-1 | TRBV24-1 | TGTGCCACCAGTGATTTGATTACTAGCGGAGGGAGGAATGAGCAGTTCTTC | CATSDLITSGGRNEQFF